The entry below gives a single T cell receptor beta chain sequence along with its context. Its antigen is currently unknown. The sample originates from a study of T-cell reconstitution after alpha-beta-depleted transplantation in children. Molecular barcoding with unique molecular identifiers was used for the TCRbeta library. TCRdb called the PCR reads again in MiXCR, with one record for every CDR3 protein. There are some 290,000 distinct CDR3 sequences in the sample; approximately 23% occur only once, and 9.5% to 12% lies in the top ten. Study-level results: Newly produced T cells mostly provided counts and TCRbeta diversity after one year, as hyperexpanded clones declined.

Per the germline V gene, CDR1 is SSHAT and CDR2 is FNYEAQ (reference sequence). V was clipped by 4 bases and J by 4 bases; unmatched bases: 12. CDR3 length: 18 amino acids. This chain uses TRBV7-7 with TRBJ2-1, with 11 bases lining up with TRBD2. The source of this sequence is a male patient under 18 who had a stem cell transplant for acute lymphoblastic leukemia, so the T cells may come from the graft donor. Specimen: PBMCs, mostly from graft donor cells, collected 180 days after TCRalphabeta/CD19-depleted stem cell transplant. The CDR3 coding sequence is TGTGCCAGCAGCTCATTGGGGGGCGGGACTAGCGGATACAATGAGCAGTTCTTC. Protein sequence: CASSSLGGGTSGYNEQFF.